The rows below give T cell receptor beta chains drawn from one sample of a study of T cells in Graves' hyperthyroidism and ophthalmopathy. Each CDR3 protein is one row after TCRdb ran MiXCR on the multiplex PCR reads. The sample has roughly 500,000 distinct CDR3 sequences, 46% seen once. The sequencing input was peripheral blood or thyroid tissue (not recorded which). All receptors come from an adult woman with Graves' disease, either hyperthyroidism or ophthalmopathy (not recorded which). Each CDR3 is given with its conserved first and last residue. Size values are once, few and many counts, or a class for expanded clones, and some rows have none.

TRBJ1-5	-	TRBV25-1	CASSLGLRPQHF
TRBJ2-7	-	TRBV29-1	CSLLRTSYEQYF
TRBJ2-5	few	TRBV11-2	CASSLGQGKGETQYF
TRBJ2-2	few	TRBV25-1	CASSELGGANTGELFF
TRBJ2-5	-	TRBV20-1	CSARAGGGTETQYF
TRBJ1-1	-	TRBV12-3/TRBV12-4	CASSLPFGTANTEAFF
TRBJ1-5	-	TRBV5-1	CASTYQPQHF
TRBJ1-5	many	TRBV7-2	CAAPGTGSNQPQHF
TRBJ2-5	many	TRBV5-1	CASSLSAVETQYF
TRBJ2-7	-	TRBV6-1	CASSGVGVGEQYF
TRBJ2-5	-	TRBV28	CASSLSYRGEAQYF
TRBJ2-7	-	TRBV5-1	CASGLAGEQYF
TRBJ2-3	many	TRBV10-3	CAISASDTQYF
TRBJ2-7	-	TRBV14	CASSQDARSILEQYF
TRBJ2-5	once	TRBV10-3	CASRQAPRETQYF
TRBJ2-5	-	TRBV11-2	CASSNHPGQGSETQYF
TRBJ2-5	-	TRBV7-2	CASSQTLAGSIVETQYF
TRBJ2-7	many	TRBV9	CASSPGTSGVSEQYF
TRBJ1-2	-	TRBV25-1	CAGSFHDRAGYTF
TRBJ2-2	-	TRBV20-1	CSARVSENTGELFF
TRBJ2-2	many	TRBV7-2	CASSPEGTIAGELFF
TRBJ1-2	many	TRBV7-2	CASSLAIIYGYTF
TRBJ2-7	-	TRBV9	CASSVSPSYEQYF
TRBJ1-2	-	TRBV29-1	CSVDGSGWSGYTF
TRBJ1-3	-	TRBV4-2	CASSPAETLGNTIYF
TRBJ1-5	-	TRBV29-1	CSVSGTGLDQPQHF
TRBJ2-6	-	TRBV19	CASSPRRSGANVLTF
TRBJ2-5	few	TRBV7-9	CAGRQLTTAFQETQYF
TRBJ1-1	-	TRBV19	CASGQGARTEAFF
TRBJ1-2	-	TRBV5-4	CASSFDAPGVGGYTF
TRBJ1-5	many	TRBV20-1	CSARDRAHQPQHF
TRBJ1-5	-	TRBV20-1	CSARSFRDRENQPQHF
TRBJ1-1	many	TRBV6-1	CASRIRTGWTEAFF
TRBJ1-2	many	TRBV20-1	CSALVNLRGSYGYTF
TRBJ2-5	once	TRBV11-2	CASSWRRVQTQYF
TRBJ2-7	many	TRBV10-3	CAIRADGTYEQYF
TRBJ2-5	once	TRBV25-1	CASSEGLAPVQETQYF
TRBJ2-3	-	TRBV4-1	CASSQGDFGTDTQYF
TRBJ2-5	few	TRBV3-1	CASSQEGDLLRETQYF
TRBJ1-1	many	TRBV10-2	CASSESRRGGQTEAFF
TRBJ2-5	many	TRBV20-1	CSASPTSGREQTQYF
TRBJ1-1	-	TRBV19	CASSIKGGGTEAFF
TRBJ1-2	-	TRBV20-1	CSARQGVKGYTF
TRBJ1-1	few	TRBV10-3	CAISEPGGIAFF
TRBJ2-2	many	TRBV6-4	CASSLDHTGELFF
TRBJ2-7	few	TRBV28	CASTVGTGLVDEQYF
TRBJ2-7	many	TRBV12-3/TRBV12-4	CASTVLAVNGEQYF
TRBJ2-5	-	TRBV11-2	CASTSYFGETQYF
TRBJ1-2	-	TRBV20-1	CSASPTWGEGGYTF
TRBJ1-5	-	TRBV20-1	CSAGGNQRQHF
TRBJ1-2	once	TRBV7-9	CASGADSYGYTF
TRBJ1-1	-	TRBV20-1	CSANILNTEAFF
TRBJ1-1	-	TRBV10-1	CAGTRGSTEAFF
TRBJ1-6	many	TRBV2	CASSEARGNSPLHF